The text below deals with one TCR beta chain. Its antigen is as yet unknown. From the germline J gene comes the end of the CDR3, since the read stops 3 residues before it. This record belongs to a study of T cells in women clearing cervical HPV infection. All donors had a single incident cervical HPV16 infection, not prevalent. Germline V lookup: CDR1 SEHNR, CDR2 FQNEAQ (reference sequence). The CDR3 runs to 14 residues. Data came from immunoSEQ multiplex PCR; TCRdb stores just in-frame clones and leaves some out. This sample's clone table lists 25,000 to 35,000 clones. Study conclusions and caveats: Timing of associations relative to infection is unclear; T-cell subsets were not isolated.

The specimen sequenced was blood buffy coat. V and J are TRBV7-9 and TRBJ2-3, with D possibly being TRBD1 (6 bases). The sequence was obtained from a woman aged 18 to 69 with a cervical HPV16 infection that either progressed to CIN3+ or cleared (not recorded which). The CDR3 bases that were read are TGTGCCAGCAGCTTAGACAGGGCCAATCAGCCG. Residues: CASSLDRANQP. The complete CDR3 sequence is CASSLDRANQPQYF.